Listed below are T cell receptor beta chains from one sample, sequenced in a study of shared clonotypes between healthy human individuals. Measured with immunoSEQ multiplex PCR; TCRdb has only the in-frame clones, and not every one. The sample lists 2 million to 2.5 million clones, 85% to 95% seen once, with about 0.41% in the top ten. Sequencing was carried out using naive CD4+ T cells from PBMCs. These receptors were taken from a man aged 18 to 29 in good health. Some clones in this sample may be carry-over from other donors' samples. The CDR3 runs from the conserved cysteine through the conserved F or W. A D gene is named only where the DNA matches it firmly. Some rows have no size entry. The others give once, few or many, or a class for an expanded clone.

d_gene	v_gene	len	abundance	j_gene	CDR3nt	CDR3aa
TRBD1	TRBV28	15	-	TRBJ1-2	TGTGCCAGCAGTCCCAATGACAGGGGTGGGTATGGCTACACCTTC	CASSPNDRGGYGYTF
TRBD2	TRBV4-2	21	-	TRBJ2-1	TGTGCCAGCAGCCCCTACGGGTCTAGCGGGAGTTTATCTCCCTCCTACAATGAGCAGTTCTTC	CASSPYGSSGSLSPSYNEQFF
-	TRBV28	15	once	TRBJ1-3	TGTGCCAGCAGATATTCGGGGGGACATGGAAACACCATATATTTT	CASRYSGGHGNTIYF
TRBD2	TRBV11-2	16	-	TRBJ2-3	TGTGCCAGCAGCTTAGGGCGGGCTAGCGGGCTCTATACGCAGTATTTT	CASSLGRASGLYTQYF
TRBD1	TRBV4-2	14	-	TRBJ1-1	TGTGCCAGCAGCCAAGGAGGACAGGGCACTGAAGCTTTCTTT	CASSQGGQGTEAFF
TRBD2	TRBV5-4	13	once	TRBJ2-5	TGTGCCAGCAGCCCAGCGGCGGGAGAAACCCAGTACTTC	CASSPAAGETQYF
-	TRBV5-1	15	-	TRBJ2-5	TGCGCCAGCAGCTTGGAGGGGGGGCCCCAAGAGACCCAGTACTTC	CASSLEGGPQETQYF
-	TRBV19	13	-	TRBJ2-1	TGTGCCAGTAGTATCCGGGACCTCAATGAGCAGTTCTTC	CASSIRDLNEQFF
TRBD2	TRBV30	16	-	TRBJ2-5	TGTGCCTGGAGTGCCTTAGCGGGAGGGGTGAGAGAGACCCAGTACTTC	CAWSALAGGVRETQYF
TRBD2	TRBV6-1	15	once	TRBJ2-7	TGTGCCAGCAGTGTGGAAGCGGGATCCTCCTACGAGCAGTACTTC	CASSVEAGSSYEQYF
TRBD1	TRBV18	15	once	TRBJ1-5	TGTGCCAGCTCACGCGCTCAGGGGGCTCATCAGCCCCAGCATTTT	CASSRAQGAHQPQHF
TRBD1	TRBV28	16	-	TRBJ2-7	TGTGCCAGCAGTTTATCCCTCGGGACAGGGGTGATCGAGCAGTACTTC	CASSLSLGTGVIEQYF
-	TRBV18	14	-	TRBJ2-3	TGTGCCAGCTCACCCCGGGACACTAGAGATACGCAGTATTTT	CASSPRDTRDTQYF
-	TRBV28	16	-	TRBJ1-5	TGTGCCAGCAGGGCCTCGTTGTCAGGGGCTTTACGGCCCCAGCATTTT	CASRASLSGALRPQHF
-	TRBV20-1	11	few	TRBJ1-1	TGCAGTGCTAGGGCCAGGGTGGAAGCTTTCTTT	CSARARVEAFF
-	TRBV2	14	-	TRBJ2-4	TGTGCCAGCTTCCTACTTGGGGACAAAAACATTCAGTACTTC	CASFLLGDKNIQYF
-	TRBV5-1	14	-	TRBJ1-2	TGCGCCAGCAGCTTCGGCGGAGCTAACTATGGCTACACCTTC	CASSFGGANYGYTF
-	TRBV29-1	16	-	TRBJ1-1	TGCAGCGTTGAACTAGGGAGGGCAGGGGCTAGGACTGAAGCTTTCTTT	CSVELGRAGARTEAFF
-	TRBV7-2	14	-	TRBJ2-3	TGTGCCAGCAGACGGAGGGCCTCTCACTTTGCGCAGTATTTT	CASRRRASHFAQYF
-	TRBV28	13	-	TRBJ1-2	TGTGCCAGCAGTTTAGGTCAGGGCGATGGCTACACCTTC	CASSLGQGDGYTF
TRBD2	TRBV19	16	-	TRBJ2-1	TGTGCCAGTAGTATAGGGAGCGGGAGGCACAACAATGAGCAGTTCTTC	CASSIGSGRHNNEQFF
-	TRBV29-1	14	-	TRBJ2-5	TGCAGCGTCGAGTTATTGGACAGACAAGAGACCCAGTACTTC	CSVELLDRQETQYF
-	TRBV5-1	14	once	TRBJ2-3	TGCGCCAGCAGCTTAATGACACCCGCCGATACGCAGTATTTT	CASSLMTPADTQYF
TRBD2	TRBV30	15	-	TRBJ2-2	TGTGCCTGGAACGACGGGCTAGCGGACACCGGGGAGCTGTTTTTT	CAWNDGLADTGELFF
-	TRBV4-1	17	-	TRBJ1-4	TGCGCCAGCAGCCAGCCCCGTCGTGGCAGGGAAGCGAGAAAACTGTTTTTT	CASSQPRRGREARKLFF
-	TRBV5-1	12	-	TRBJ2-2	TGCGCCAGCAGCTCGAACACCGGGGAGCTGTTTTTT	CASSSNTGELFF
TRBD2	TRBV6-1	16	-	TRBJ2-3	TGTGCCAGCAGTGAGTTGGACGGGAGGGGCACAGATACGCAGTATTTT	CASSELDGRGTDTQYF
-	TRBV30	14	-	TRBJ1-2	TGTGCCTGGAGTTATCGGTGGCAGAACTATGGCTACACCTTC	CAWSYRWQNYGYTF
-	TRBV30	15	-	TRBJ1-6	TGTGCCTGGAGTGTAATAGTGGGGGGAAATTCACCCCTCCACTTT	CAWSVIVGGNSPLHF
-	TRBV4-2	15	-	TRBJ2-1	TGTGCCAGCAGCCAAGATCTACTTTCCTACAATGAGCAGTTCTTC	CASSQDLLSYNEQFF
TRBD1	TRBV2	13	-	TRBJ2-5	TGTGCCAGCAGTGGGACAGGGAGGGAGACCCAGTACTTC	CASSGTGRETQYF
-	TRBV5-1	14	-	TRBJ1-2	TGCGCCAGCAGCCTTCAGCCCCAAGACTATGGCTACACCTTC	CASSLQPQDYGYTF
-	TRBV5-1	15	once	TRBJ1-1	TGCGCCAGCACCCTCGGGGCAGGCTTGAACACTGAAGCTTTCTTT	CASTLGAGLNTEAFF
-	TRBV4-3	16	-	TRBJ2-3	TGCGCCAGCAGCCAAGATAAGGGGTGGTGGACAGATACGCAGTATTTT	CASSQDKGWWTDTQYF
-	TRBV5-1	15	-	TRBJ2-7	TGCGCCAGCAGCTTGGGACCTACTAGCTACTACGAGCAGTACTTC	CASSLGPTSYYEQYF
-	TRBV7-2	12	-	TRBJ2-3	TGTGCCAGCAGCGAATCAACAGATACGCAGTATTTT	CASSESTDTQYF
TRBD1	TRBV7-6	16	-	TRBJ1-1	TGTGCCAGCAGCGGAGAGCCAGGGGGACGGAACACTGAAGCTTTCTTT	CASSGEPGGRNTEAFF
-	TRBV4-3	16	-	TRBJ1-2	TGCGCCAGCAGCCAAGATCTACGAGTAACTAACTATGGCTACACCTTC	CASSQDLRVTNYGYTF
-	TRBV7-2	16	-	TRBJ2-1	TGTGCCAGCAGCTTATTCCGGGACGGAGTCTACAATGAGCAGTTCTTC	CASSLFRDGVYNEQFF
TRBD2	TRBV30	15	-	TRBJ2-5	TGTGCCTGGACCCGCAGCGGGAGGGCCGGGGAGACCCAGTACTTC	CAWTRSGRAGETQYF
TRBD2	TRBV7-2	16	-	TRBJ2-1	TGTGCCAGCAGCCCCCCGGTGACTAGCGGATACAATGAGCAGTTCTTC	CASSPPVTSGYNEQFF
TRBD2	TRBV6-4	22	-	TRBJ2-1	TGTGCCAGCAGTGACACGAACGGGAACAAGGGACTAGCGGGAGTTGGCTACAATGAGCAGTTCTTC	CASSDTNGNKGLAGVGYNEQFF
-	TRBV28	13	-	TRBJ1-1	TGTGCCAGCAGTTTATCCCCGAACACTGAAGCTTTCTTT	CASSLSPNTEAFF
TRBD2	TRBV28	16	-	TRBJ2-1	TGTGCCAGCAGCCCACCGGGACTAGCGGGATGGAATGAGCAGTTCTTC	CASSPPGLAGWNEQFF
TRBD2	TRBV5-1	15	-	TRBJ2-7	TGCGCCAGCAGCTTGGAAAGCGGGAGGGCGTACGAGCAGTACTTC	CASSLESGRAYEQYF
-	TRBV28	15	-	TRBJ2-7	TGTGCCAGCAGTTTACCTCGGGACGGATCCTACGAGCAGTACTTC	CASSLPRDGSYEQYF
-	TRBV20-1	11	once	TRBJ2-5	TGCAGTGCTAAGAGCGAAACTACAGAGTACTTC	CSAKSETTEYF
-	TRBV29-1	13	-	TRBJ2-3	TGCAGCGTGGTGCGGGATCTGCCAGATACGCAGTATTTT	CSVVRDLPDTQYF
-	TRBV30	13	-	TRBJ1-4	TGTGCCTGGAGTGGGGGGGAAAATGAAAAACTGTTTTTT	CAWSGGENEKLFF
-	TRBV6-5	14	-	TRBJ2-3	TGTGCCAGCAGTTACTCCCCCTTACAGGATACGCAGTATTTT	CASSYSPLQDTQYF
-	TRBV4-2	15	few	TRBJ2-5	TGTGCCAGCAGCCAAGGTCTAGCGTACCAAGAGACCCAGTACTTC	CASSQGLAYQETQYF